The sequence of this T cell receptor beta chain was determined in a study of OX40 agonist ivuxolimab in advanced cancers. At the level of the whole study: Ivuxolimab, which targeted the costimulatory receptor OX40 (CD134), was an agonistic, fully human IgG2 monoclonal antibody. Intravenous ivuxolimab was administered to patients every 2 weeks at six dose levels: 0.01, 0.1, 0.3, 1.5, 3 and 10 mg/kg. Among the roughly 50 dose-escalation patients, about 20 had hepatocellular carcinoma, roughly 15 melanoma, 9 renal cell carcinoma and 9 head and neck cancer. In the dose-escalation cohort, roughly 80% of patients were male, and the mean age was about 55 years, with a range of about 23 to 85. Prior anti-PD-1, anti-PD-L1 or anti-CTLA-4 therapy was permitted, and checkpoint inhibitors had been received by under 50% of dose-escalation patients. Partial responses were achieved by three dose-escalation patients, of whom one had hepatocellular carcinoma and two had cutaneous melanoma. The point of sequencing TCRbeta in the periphery was to test whether ivuxolimab changed TCR sequence diversity and drove clonal T-cell expansion. The paper describes the monotherapy dose-escalation part (N of about 57 patients) of the phase I trial of ivuxolimab. Broad study findings and their caveats: Which antigens the clonally expanded peripheral T cells were specific for was not determined. After ivuxolimab, CD8+ T cells had more expanded clones than CD4+ T cells on average. In the 0.1-3.0 mg/kg groups, partial responders were among the patients with the lowest normalized peripheral clonal expansion, particularly in CD8+ T cells. At doses from 0.1 to 3.0 mg/kg, clonal expansion was seen in both CD4+ and CD8+ blood T cells between baseline and week 6. Low levels of normalized T-cell clonal expansion were also shown by some nonresponding patients.

Comments on this clone: No cognate antigen has been identified for it. No qualities accompany the bases; no much larger clone lies one base away.

The trial excluded patients who had a history of autoimmune disease or who were on systemic immunosuppression. Peripheral blood for TCR sequencing was collected from all dose cohorts at baseline, on cycle 4 day 1, and on cycle 7 day 1. The samples were taken from a phase I, first-in-human, multicenter, open-label dose-escalation trial of ivuxolimab. Adults with locally advanced or metastatic head and neck squamous cell, hepatocellular, melanoma or renal cell carcinoma were enrolled in the trial. Before TCR sequencing, CD4+ and CD8+ T cells were separately sorted from peripheral blood. To sequence the TCRbeta CDR3 region, genomic DNA was isolated from the sorted cells. The immunoSEQ Assay was used for sequencing of TCRbeta CDR3 regions. The clones in this table, taken by TCRdb from immuneACCESS, are in-frame only. Not every clone is retained; where verified, under half of the shortfall comes from an unresolved V gene, and the cause of the rest is unknown. This sample holds 35,000 to 45,000 clones; roughly 87% were observed only once. Around 20% of the sample rests with the top ten.

V is pruned by 2 bases and J by 0 bases, leaving 5 bases of the junction without a gene match. The CDR3 covers 17 residues, taking in both the cysteine and the phenylalanine. Kept here is only the CDR3 DNA, which spans 51 bases and is read in frame from base 1. From the germline V gene, CDR1 is SGHRS and CDR2 is YFSETQ. The starting material was CD4+ or CD8+ T cells sorted from blood, obtained in a trial of the OX40 agonist ivuxolimab. Recombination joined TRBV5-1 with TRBJ1-1; 12 central nucleotides agree with TRBD1. The clonotype was recovered from an adult with an advanced solid tumor such as melanoma, head and neck, liver or kidney cancer. Read as DNA, the sequence is TGCGCCAGCAGCTTTGGGACAGGGGGCGGGATGAACACTGAAGCTTTCTTT. Translated, it reads CASSFGTGGGMNTEAFF.